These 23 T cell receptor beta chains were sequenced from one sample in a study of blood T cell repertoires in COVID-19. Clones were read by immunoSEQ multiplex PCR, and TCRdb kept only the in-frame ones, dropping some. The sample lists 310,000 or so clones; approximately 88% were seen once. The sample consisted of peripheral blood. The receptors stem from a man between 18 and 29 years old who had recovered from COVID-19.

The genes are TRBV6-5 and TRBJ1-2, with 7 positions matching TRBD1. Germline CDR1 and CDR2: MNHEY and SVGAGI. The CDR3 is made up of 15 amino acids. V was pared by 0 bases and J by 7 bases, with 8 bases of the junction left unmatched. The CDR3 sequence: CASSYSTGLSAGYTF. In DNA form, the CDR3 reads TGTGCCAGCAGTTACTCGACAGGGCTTTCGGCTGGCTACACCTTC.

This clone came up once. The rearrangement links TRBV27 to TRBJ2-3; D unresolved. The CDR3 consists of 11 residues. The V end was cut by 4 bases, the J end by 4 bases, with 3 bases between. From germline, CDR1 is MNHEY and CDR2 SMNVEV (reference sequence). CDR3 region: CASSSSDTQYF. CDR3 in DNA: TGTGCCAGCAGTTCATCAGATACGCAGTATTTT.

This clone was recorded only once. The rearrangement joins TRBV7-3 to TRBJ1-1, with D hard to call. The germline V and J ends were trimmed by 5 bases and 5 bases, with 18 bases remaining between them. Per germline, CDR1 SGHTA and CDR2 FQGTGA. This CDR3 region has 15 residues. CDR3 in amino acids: CASSPTSGLGTEAFF. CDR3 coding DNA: TGTGCCAGCAGCCCCACTAGCGGTTTGGGGACTGAAGCTTTCTTT.

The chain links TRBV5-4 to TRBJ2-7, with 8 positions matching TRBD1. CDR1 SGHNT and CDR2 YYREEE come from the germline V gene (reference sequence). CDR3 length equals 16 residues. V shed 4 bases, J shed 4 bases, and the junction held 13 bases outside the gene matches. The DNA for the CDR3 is TGTGCCAGCAGCGGCCCGCGGACAGGGAGTTTTTACGAGCAGTACTTC. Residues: CASSGPRTGSFYEQYF.

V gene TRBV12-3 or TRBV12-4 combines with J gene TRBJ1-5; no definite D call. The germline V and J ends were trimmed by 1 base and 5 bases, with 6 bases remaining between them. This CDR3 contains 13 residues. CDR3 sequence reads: CASSLGPHQPQHF. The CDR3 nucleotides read TGTGCCAGCAGTTTAGGGCCACATCAGCCCCAGCATTTT.

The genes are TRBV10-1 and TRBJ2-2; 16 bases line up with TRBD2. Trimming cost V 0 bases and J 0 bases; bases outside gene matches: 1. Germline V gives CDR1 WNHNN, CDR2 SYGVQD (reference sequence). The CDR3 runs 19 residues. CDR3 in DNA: TGCGCCAGCAGTGAGTCCGGGACTAGCGGGAGGGCGAACACCGGGGAGCTGTTTTTT. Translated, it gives CASSESGTSGRANTGELFF.

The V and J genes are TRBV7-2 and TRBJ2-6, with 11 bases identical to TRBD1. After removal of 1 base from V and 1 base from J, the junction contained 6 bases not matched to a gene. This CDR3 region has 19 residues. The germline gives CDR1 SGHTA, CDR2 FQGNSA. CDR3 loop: CASSLVGTGGRSGANVLTF. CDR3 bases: TGTGCCAGCAGCTTAGTTGGGACAGGGGGACGATCTGGGGCCAACGTCCTGACTTTC.

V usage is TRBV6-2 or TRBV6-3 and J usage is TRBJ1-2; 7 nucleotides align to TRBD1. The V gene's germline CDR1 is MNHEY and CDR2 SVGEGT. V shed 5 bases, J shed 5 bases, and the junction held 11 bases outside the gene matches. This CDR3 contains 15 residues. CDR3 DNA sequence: TGTGCCAGCAGTCGCGCGGACAGGCCTGATTATGGCTACACCTTC. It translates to CASSRADRPDYGYTF.

CDR3 DNA sequence: TGTGCCAGCTCAGGACCACACGCCACAGGGAGAACTGAAGCTTTCTTT. Translation: CASSGPHATGRTEAFF. The J gene is TRBJ1-1, the V gene TRBV18; tentative D call: TRBD1 (6 bases). The CDR3 consists of 16 residues. V lost 5 bases and J lost 5, with 21 bases in between. Germline loops: CDR1 KGHSH, CDR2 LQKENI.

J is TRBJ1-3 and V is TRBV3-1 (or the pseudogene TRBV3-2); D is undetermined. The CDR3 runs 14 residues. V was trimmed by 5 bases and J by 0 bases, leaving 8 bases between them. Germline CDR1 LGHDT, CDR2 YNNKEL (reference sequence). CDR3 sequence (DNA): TGTGCCAGCAGCTCCTCTAACTCTGGAAACACCATATATTTT. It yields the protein CASSSSNSGNTIYF.

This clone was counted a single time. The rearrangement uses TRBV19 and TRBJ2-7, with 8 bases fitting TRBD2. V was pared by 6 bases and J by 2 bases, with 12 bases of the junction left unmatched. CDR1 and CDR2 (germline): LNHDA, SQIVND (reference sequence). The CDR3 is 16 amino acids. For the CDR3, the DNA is TGTGCCAGTAGCAGCGGGGGAAGGGGTCGTACCTACGAGCAGTACTTC. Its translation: CASSSGGRGRTYEQYF.

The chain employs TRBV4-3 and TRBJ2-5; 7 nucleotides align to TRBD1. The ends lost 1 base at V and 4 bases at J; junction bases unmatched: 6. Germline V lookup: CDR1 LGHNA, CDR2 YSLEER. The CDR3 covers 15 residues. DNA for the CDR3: TGCGCCAGCAGCCAAGGAGGGGGCTTAGGAGAGACCCAGTACTTC. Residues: CASSQGGGLGETQYF.

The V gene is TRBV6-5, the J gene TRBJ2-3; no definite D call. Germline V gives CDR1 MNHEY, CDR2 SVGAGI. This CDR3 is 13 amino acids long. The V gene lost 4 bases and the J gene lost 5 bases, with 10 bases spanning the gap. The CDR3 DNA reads TGTGCCAGCAGTTTGAGGTCCCAAGATACGCAGTATTTT. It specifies CASSLRSQDTQYF.

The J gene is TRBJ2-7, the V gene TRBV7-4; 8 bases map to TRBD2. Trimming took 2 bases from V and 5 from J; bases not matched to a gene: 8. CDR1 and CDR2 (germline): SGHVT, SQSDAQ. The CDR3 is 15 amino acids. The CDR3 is CASSLTSGSVHEQYF. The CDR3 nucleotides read TGTGCCAGCAGCTTAACCAGCGGGAGCGTCCACGAGCAGTACTTC.

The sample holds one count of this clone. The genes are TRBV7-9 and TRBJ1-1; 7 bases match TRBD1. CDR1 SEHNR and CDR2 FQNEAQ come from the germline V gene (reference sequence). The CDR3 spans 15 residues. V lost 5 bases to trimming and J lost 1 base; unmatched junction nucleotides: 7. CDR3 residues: CASSLSGQPNTEAFF. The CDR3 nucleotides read TGTGCCAGCAGCCTATCGGGACAGCCGAACACTGAAGCTTTCTTT.

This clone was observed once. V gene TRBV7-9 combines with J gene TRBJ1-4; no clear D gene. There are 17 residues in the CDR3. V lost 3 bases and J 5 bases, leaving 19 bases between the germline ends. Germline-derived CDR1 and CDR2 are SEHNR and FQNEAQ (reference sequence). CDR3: CASSLGRIGRGNEKLFF. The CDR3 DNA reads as TGTGCCAGCAGCTTGGGCCGGATAGGGCGAGGGAATGAAAAACTGTTTTTT.

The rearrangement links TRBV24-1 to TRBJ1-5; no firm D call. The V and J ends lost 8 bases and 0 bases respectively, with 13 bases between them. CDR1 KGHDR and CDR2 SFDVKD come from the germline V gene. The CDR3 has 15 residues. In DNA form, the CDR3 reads TGTGCCACCAAGATAGTAGTTTATAGCAATCAGCCCCAGCATTTT. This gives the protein CATKIVVYSNQPQHF.

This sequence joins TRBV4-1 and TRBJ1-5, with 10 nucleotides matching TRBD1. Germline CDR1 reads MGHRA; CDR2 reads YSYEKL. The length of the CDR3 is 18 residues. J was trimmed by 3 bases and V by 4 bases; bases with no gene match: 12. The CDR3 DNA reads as TGCGCCAGCAGCCTCTTTTGGACAGGGGGGGTGGACAATCAGCCCCAGCATTTT. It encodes CASSLFWTGGVDNQPQHF.

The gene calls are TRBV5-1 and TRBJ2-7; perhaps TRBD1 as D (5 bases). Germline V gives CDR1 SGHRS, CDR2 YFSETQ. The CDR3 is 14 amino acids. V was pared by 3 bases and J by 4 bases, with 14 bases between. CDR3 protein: CASSSGGQGYEQYF. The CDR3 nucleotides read TGCGCCAGCAGCTCCGGCGGACAAGGGTACGAGCAGTACTTC.

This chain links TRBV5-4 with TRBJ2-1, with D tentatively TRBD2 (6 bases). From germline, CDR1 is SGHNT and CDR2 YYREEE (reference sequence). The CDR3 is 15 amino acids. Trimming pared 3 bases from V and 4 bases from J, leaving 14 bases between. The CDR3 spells CASSSGTLPYNEQFF. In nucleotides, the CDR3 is TGTGCCAGCAGCTCGGGGACTCTACCTTACAATGAGCAGTTCTTC.

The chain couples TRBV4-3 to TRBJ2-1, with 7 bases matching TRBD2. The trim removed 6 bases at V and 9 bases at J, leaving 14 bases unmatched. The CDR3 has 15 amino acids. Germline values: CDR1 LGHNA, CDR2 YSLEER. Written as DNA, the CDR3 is TGCGCCAGCAGTCCCTCCAGGGTCTGGGGGGGTGAGCAGTTCTTC. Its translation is CASSPSRVWGGEQFF.

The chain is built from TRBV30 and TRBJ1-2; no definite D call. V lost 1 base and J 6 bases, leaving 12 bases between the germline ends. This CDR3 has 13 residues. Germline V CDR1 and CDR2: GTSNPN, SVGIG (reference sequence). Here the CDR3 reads CAWSDLGVDGYTF. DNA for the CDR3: TGTGCCTGGAGTGATTTGGGAGTGGATGGCTACACCTTC.

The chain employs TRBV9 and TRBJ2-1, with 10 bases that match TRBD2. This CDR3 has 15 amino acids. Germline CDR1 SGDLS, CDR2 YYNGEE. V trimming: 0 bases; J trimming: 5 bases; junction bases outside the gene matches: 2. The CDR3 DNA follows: TGTGCCAGCAGCGTAGAACTAGCGGGACACAATGAGCAGTTCTTC. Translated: CASSVELAGHNEQFF.